Following are 26 T cell receptor beta chains from one sample sequenced in a study of control samples from healthy donors and cancer patients. Generated by immunoSEQ multiplex PCR, the TCRdb table keeps only in-frame clones and is missing some. Among roughly 200,000 clones listed, about nine tenths were seen once. The material sequenced was blood. The receptors were gathered from a man aged 25-45 years in good health.

The chain employs TRBV19 and TRBJ1-2; TRBD1 agrees at 7 bases. V dropped 7 bases and J dropped 5; count of bases not matched to a gene: 13. Germline V CDR1 and CDR2: LNHDA, SQIVND (reference sequence). The CDR3 is 15 amino acids. CDR3 sequence reads: CASTSGTAGEYGYTF. Here the CDR3 DNA reads TGTGCCAGTACCTCAGGGACAGCAGGGGAATATGGCTACACCTTC.

The V gene is TRBV29-1, the J gene TRBJ1-2; 7 bases agree with TRBD1. The CDR3 has 14 amino acids. Trimming removed 1 base from V and 3 bases from J; junction bases left unmatched: 5. CDR1 is SQVTM, CDR2 ANQGSEA, per germline. DNA of the CDR3: TGCAGCGTTGAAGTGGGCAGGGGGGACTATGGCTACACCTTC. Translating it yields CSVEVGRGDYGYTF.

This chain connects TRBV7-9 to TRBJ1-1; the match to TRBD1 covers 7 bases. CDR1 is SEHNR, CDR2 FQNEAQ, per germline (reference sequence). This CDR3 contains 14 residues. V shed 3 bases, J shed 0 bases, and the junction held 1 base outside the gene matches. The chain's CDR3 is CASSFQGVNTEAFF. CDR3 sequence (DNA): TGTGCCAGCAGCTTTCAGGGGGTGAACACTGAAGCTTTCTTT. Together with reference TRBV7-9 and TRBJ1-1, the CDR3 gives the full variable domain: DTGVSQNPRHKITKRGQNVTFRCDPISEHNRLYWYRQTLGQGPEFLTYFQNEAQLEKSRLLSDRFSAERPKGSFSTLEIQRTEQGDSAMYLCASSFQGVNTEAFFGQGTRLTVV.

CDR3 in amino acids: CASTKGDSTYEQYF. CDR3 DNA sequence: TGTGCCAGCACAAAAGGGGACAGCACCTACGAGCAGTACTTC. The chain joins TRBV2 to TRBJ2-7; 7 bases align to TRBD1. The CDR3 covers 14 residues. The V gene end was trimmed by 7 bases and the J gene end by 2 bases; junction bases not matched to a gene: 8. Germline CDR1 and CDR2: SNHLY and FYNNEI.

The J gene is TRBJ1-5, the V gene TRBV7-2; 7 bases line up with TRBD1. The germline V gene has CDR1 SGHTA and CDR2 FQGNSA. The trim removed 5 bases at V and 3 bases at J, leaving 7 bases unmatched. The CDR3 covers 15 residues. CDR3: CASSPDGTVNQPQHF. As DNA, the CDR3 is TGTGCCAGCAGCCCCGACGGGACAGTCAATCAGCCCCAGCATTTT.

In regard to this clone: Other DNA sequences within the sample encode an identical CDR3. This chain links TRBV29-1 with TRBJ1-1; perhaps TRBD1 as D (6 bases). Trimming took off 6 bases at V and 6 bases at J, with 8 bases between the two ends. Germline lookup yields CDR1 SQVTM and CDR2 ANQGSEA. The CDR3 totals 10 residues. In DNA form, the CDR3 reads TGCAGCGTACAGGGAGCTGAAGCTTTCTTT. Translation gives CSVQGAEAFF.

This chain uses TRBV30 with TRBJ1-1, with D possibly matching TRBD1 (5 bases). V was shortened by 7 bases and J by 4 bases, with 28 bases between the two germline ends. The germline V gene encodes CDR1 GTSNPN and CDR2 SVGIG (reference sequence). This CDR3 is 17 amino acids long. Here the CDR3 DNA reads TGTGCCTCCGAGCCGTGGCAGGGTATATTTTCGGGCACTGAAGCTTTCTTT. Translated: CASEPWQGIFSGTEAFF.

V is TRBV2 and J is TRBJ1-5, with D maybe TRBD1 (5 bases). V lost 4 bases and J lost 6, with 13 bases in between. This CDR3 has 14 amino acids. Germline CDR1 SNHLY, CDR2 FYNNEI. CDR3 bases: TGTGCCAGCAGTGGGGGGGGAGTAGGTCAGCCCCAGCATTTT. Translation: CASSGGGVGQPQHF.

The gene calls are TRBV2 and TRBJ1-6; D may be TRBD1 (5 bases). V was clipped by 2 bases and J by 8 bases, with 10 bases between them. This CDR3 comprises 14 residues. CDR1 and CDR2 (germline): SNHLY, FYNNEI. The CDR3 region is CASSEQGGYSPLHF. The DNA for the CDR3 is TGTGCCAGCAGTGAACAGGGCGGTTATTCACCCCTCCACTTT.

This chain uses TRBV2 with TRBJ2-7; 7 bases are shared with TRBD2. The CDR3 is 13 amino acids. CDR1 is SNHLY, CDR2 FYNNEI, per germline. V dropped 8 bases and J dropped 3; count of bases not matched to a gene: 7. In nucleotides, the CDR3 is TGTGCCAGCGGGCCCCGGGACTACTACGAGCAGTACTTC. Its translation: CASGPRDYYEQYF.

The CDR3 sequence: CASGTGTGTYTF. The CDR3 DNA is TGTGCCAGCGGAACCGGGACAGGGACCTACACCTTC. The chain links TRBV21-1 to TRBJ1-2; the D call TRBD1 from the table was never checked on the DNA. TRBV21-1 is marked as a pseudogene. The CDR3 is 12 amino acids.

The rearrangement uses TRBV2 and TRBJ2-3; 15 bases are shared with TRBD2. CDR3 size: 14 residues. Germline V gene sequence: CDR1 SNHLY, CDR2 FYNNEI. The J segment lost 8 bases and the V segment lost 6 bases, leaving 3 bases of the junction unmatched. The CDR3 here is CASRRTSGGGTQYF. The CDR3 DNA is TGTGCCAGCAGGCGGACTAGCGGGGGGGGTACGCAGTATTTT.

The chain couples TRBV6-6 to TRBJ1-1, with D possibly TRBD1 on 5 matching bases. V shed 8 bases and J shed 2 bases, with 9 bases lying between them. The germline gives CDR1 MNHNY, CDR2 SVGAGI (reference sequence). The CDR3 is 12 amino acids. CDR3 DNA sequence: TGTGCCAGCCATCAGGGAAACACTGAAGCTTTCTTT. This translates into CASHQGNTEAFF.

J is TRBJ2-2 and V is TRBV11-3, with a weak D call TRBD2 (5 bases). Germline V gene data show CDR1 as SGHNT and CDR2 as YENEEA. V was shortened by 0 bases and J by 0 bases, with 14 bases between the two germline ends. The CDR3 is 18 residues long. CDR3 loop: CASSLEAWAGANTGELFF. CDR3 DNA: TGTGCCAGCAGCTTAGAGGCGTGGGCGGGCGCGAACACCGGGGAGCTGTTTTTT. The full variable domain, rest sourced from reference TRBV11-3 and TRBJ2-2, is EAGVVQSPRYKIIEKKQPVAFWCNPISGHNTLYWYLQNLGQGPELLIRYENEEAVDDSQLPKDRFSAERLKGVDSTLKIQPAELGDSAVYLCASSLEAWAGANTGELFFGEGSRLTVL.

The chain recombines TRBV19 with TRBJ2-3, with D possibly TRBD2 on 6 matching bases. This CDR3 comprises 13 residues. Germline-derived CDR1 and CDR2 are LNHDA and SQIVND (reference sequence). Trimming took 8 bases from V and 0 from J, leaving 9 bases between them. The chain's CDR3 is CASGAGSTDTQYF. In DNA, the CDR3 is TGTGCCAGTGGGGCGGGGAGCACAGATACGCAGTATTTT.

The genes are TRBV30 and TRBJ2-7; TRBD1 agrees at 8 bases. This CDR3 contains 15 residues. From germline, CDR1 is GTSNPN and CDR2 SVGIG (reference sequence). Germline trimming cut 0 bases from V and 6 bases from J; bases unmatched to any gene: 10. The DNA for the CDR3 is TGTGCCTGGAGTGTGGGGGACAGGCGCCGAGGCGAGCAGTACTTC. It translates to CAWSVGDRRRGEQYF.

This chain links TRBV30 with TRBJ1-1, with TRBD1 matching 7 bases. Germline V CDR1 and CDR2: GTSNPN, SVGIG (reference sequence). This CDR3 contains 11 residues. J lost 3 bases, V lost 5 bases, and 0 bases had no gene match. The CDR3: CAWQGDTEAFF. DNA of the CDR3: TGTGCCTGGCAGGGGGACACTGAAGCTTTCTTT. The full variable domain, rest sourced from reference TRBV30 and TRBJ1-1, is SQTIHQWPATLVQPVGSPLSLECTVEGTSNPNLYWYRQAAGRGLQLLFYSVGIGQISSEVPQNLSASRPQDRQFILSSKKLLLSDSGFYLCAWQGDTEAFFGQGTRLTVV.

The chain joins TRBV3-1 (or the pseudogene TRBV3-2) to TRBJ2-1; 10 nucleotides line up with TRBD1. Losses at the gene ends were 1 base for V and 8 bases for J; bases not matched to a gene: 8. CDR1 is LGHDT, CDR2 YNNKEL, per germline (reference sequence). The CDR3 is made up of 16 amino acids. The CDR3 loop reads CASSQGQGALSDEQFF. In nucleotides, the CDR3 is TGTGCCAGCAGCCAAGGACAGGGGGCGTTGAGCGATGAGCAGTTCTTC.

The chain employs TRBV19 and TRBJ2-2; D is possibly TRBD1 (6 bases). Germline-derived CDR1 and CDR2 are LNHDA and SQIVND (reference sequence). Trimming left V 2 bases short and J 8 bases short, with 6 bases between. CDR3 length equals 12 residues. The CDR3 loop is CASSITGGELFF. CDR3 nucleotides: TGTGCCAGTAGTATAACAGGGGGGGAGCTGTTTTTT.

The J gene is TRBJ2-5, the V gene TRBV5-1; 10 bases align to TRBD1. Germline V CDR1 and CDR2: SGHRS, YFSETQ. The trim removed 2 bases at V and 4 bases at J, leaving 8 bases unmatched. This CDR3 contains 16 residues. The CDR3 spells CASSLGQGGFVETQYF. The CDR3 DNA is TGCGCCAGCAGCTTAGGACAGGGGGGATTCGTAGAGACCCAGTACTTC.

The chain carries TRBV7-9 and TRBJ1-1; no clear D gene. Trimming removed 6 bases at V and 0 bases at J, with 8 bases between. Germline assignment: CDR1 SEHNR and CDR2 FQNEAQ (reference sequence). The CDR3 has 13 amino acids. Here the CDR3 DNA reads TGTGCCAGCAGTAGGCAGCTGAACACTGAAGCTTTCTTT. Translating it yields CASSRQLNTEAFF.

V and J are TRBV19 and TRBJ2-2; 10 bases are a match to TRBD2. CDR1 is LNHDA, CDR2 SQIVND, per germline (reference sequence). The CDR3 totals 16 residues. V dropped 5 bases and J dropped 7; count of bases not matched to a gene: 10. This CDR3 is CASSVPSGGAGGELFF. As DNA, the CDR3 is TGTGCCAGTAGTGTCCCCAGCGGGGGGGCCGGCGGGGAGCTGTTTTTT.

This chain links TRBV6-5 with TRBJ2-7, with 8 bases lining up with TRBD1. V trimming: 7 bases; J trimming: 3 bases; junction bases outside the gene matches: 11. Germline V gives CDR1 MNHEY, CDR2 SVGAGI. CDR3 size: 15 residues. The CDR3 nucleotides read TGTGCCAGCATGAAGACAGGGGTGGGAATCTACGAGCAGTACTTC. This sequence encodes CASMKTGVGIYEQYF.

The rearrangement uses TRBV7-2 and TRBJ2-2; 10 positions match TRBD1. Germline assignment: CDR1 SGHTA and CDR2 FQGNSA. The V gene end was trimmed by 4 bases and the J gene end by 5 bases; junction bases not matched to a gene: 7. The CDR3 length is 16 residues. The CDR3: CASSSRGTGVTGELFF. Here the CDR3 DNA reads TGTGCCAGCAGCTCACGTGGGACAGGGGTGACCGGGGAGCTGTTTTTT.

The V and J genes are TRBV5-6 and TRBJ2-2, with 8 bases aligning to TRBD1. CDR1 is SGHDT and CDR2 is YYEEEE in the germline V gene. The CDR3 is made up of 18 amino acids. J lost 3 bases, V lost 4 bases, and 14 bases had no gene match. The CDR3 is CASSPRTGMVWDTGELFF. CDR3 DNA: TGTGCCAGCAGCCCAAGGACAGGGATGGTGTGGGACACCGGGGAGCTGTTTTTT.

The V and J genes are TRBV2 and TRBJ1-2, with D perhaps matching TRBD1 (6 bases). This CDR3 is built from 19 residues. The germline V gene encodes CDR1 SNHLY and CDR2 FYNNEI. V was cut by 0 bases and J by 0 bases, with 20 bases left in between. The CDR3 DNA reads as TGTGCCAGCAGTGAAGCGGCCGGGCCTCGGGGGCCTTCTAACTATGGCTACACCTTC. This codes for CASSEAAGPRGPSNYGYTF.